The 32 T cell receptor beta chains listed next were all sequenced from one sample in a study of blood T cell repertoires in COVID-19. Sequenced by immunoSEQ multiplex PCR; TCRdb stores in-frame clones only, minus some. The sample holds 250,000 to 300,000 clones, 89% seen once. Sample: peripheral blood. Receptors originate from a woman aged 60-75 years with acute or convalescent COVID-19.

The chain has TRBV11-2 and TRBJ1-4; unclear D gene. The V end was cut by 5 bases, the J end by 8 bases, with 12 bases between. The CDR3 spans 13 residues. CDR1 and CDR2 (germline): SGHAT, FQNNGV. The CDR3: CASSRVYGEKLFF. The DNA of the CDR3 is TGTGCCAGCAGCCGGGTGTATGGGGAAAAACTGTTTTTT.

The V gene is TRBV5-5, the J gene TRBJ1-5; 7 positions agree with TRBD1. The junction had 8 bases not matched to a gene; V was cut back by 4 bases and J by 4 bases. CDR1 and CDR2 (germline): SGHKS, YYEKEE (reference sequence). CDR3 length: 15 residues. In DNA form, the CDR3 reads TGTGCCAGCAGCCGAACGGGACAGTTAAATCAGCCCCAGCATTTT. It is translated as CASSRTGQLNQPQHF. The entire variable domain, with the rest obtained from reference TRBV5-5 and TRBJ1-5, is as follows: DAGVTQSPTHLIKTRGQQVTLRCSPISGHKSVSWYQQVLGQGPQFIFQYYEKEERGRGNFPDRFSARQFPNYSSELNVNALLLGDSALYLCASSRTGQLNQPQHFGDGTRLSIL.

This clone came up a few times. V gene TRBV2 combines with J gene TRBJ1-1; maybe TRBD1 (6 bases). The CDR3 is made up of 13 amino acids. CDR1 is SNHLY, CDR2 FYNNEI, per germline. V was clipped by 7 bases and J by 2 bases, with 11 bases between them. CDR3 sequence: CASTKDSNTEAFF. The CDR3 bases are TGTGCCAGCACCAAGGACAGTAACACTGAAGCTTTCTTT.

The chain combines TRBV4-1 with TRBJ2-7, with D possibly being TRBD1 (6 bases). Trimming left V 1 base short and J 2 bases short, with 12 bases between. Germline loops: CDR1 MGHRA, CDR2 YSYEKL. The CDR3 is 15 amino acids. This chain's CDR3 is CASSQVTGKTYEQYF. Written as DNA, the CDR3 is TGCGCCAGCAGCCAAGTAACAGGGAAAACCTACGAGCAGTACTTC.

The chain has TRBV30 and TRBJ2-3, with D unresolved. In germline, CDR1 is GTSNPN, CDR2 SVGIG (reference sequence). The V end was cut by 1 base, the J end by 2 bases, with 10 bases between. There are 14 residues in the CDR3. The CDR3 DNA is TGTGCCTGGAGTGCGAGCGCCATCACAGATACGCAGTATTTT. Its protein product is CAWSASAITDTQYF.

This sequence joins TRBV12-1 and TRBJ1-5; the table gives TRBD1 as D, unverified against the DNA. TRBV12-1 is a pseudogene. The CDR3 is made up of 15 amino acids. This CDR3 is CASSFVRQEEQPQHF. The CDR3 region has the DNA TGTGCCAGCAGCTTTGTGAGACAGGAGGAGCAGCCCCAGCATTTT.

A word on this clone: Other DNA sequences from this sample encode an identical CDR3 as well. The chain uses TRBV5-1 and TRBJ1-1; 11 bases align to TRBD1. From germline, CDR1 is SGHRS and CDR2 YFSETQ. CDR3 length equals 14 residues. J was trimmed by 2 bases and V by 3 bases; bases with no gene match: 0. The CDR3 loop reads CASSWTGGNTEAFF. CDR3 sequence (DNA): TGCGCCAGCAGCTGGACAGGGGGCAACACTGAAGCTTTCTTT.

This clone was seen only once. The V and J genes are TRBV6-1 and TRBJ1-2, with 8 bases aligning to TRBD1. V was clipped by 1 base and J by 7 bases; unmatched bases: 11. This CDR3 is 16 amino acids long. The germline CDR1 and CDR2 sequences are MNHNS and SASEGT. The CDR3, as DNA: TGTGCCAGCAGTGAAGATTGGGGACGACAGGGGAGTGGCTACACCTTC. Its protein is CASSEDWGRQGSGYTF.

This clone has a handful of counts. V and J are TRBV3-1 (or the pseudogene TRBV3-2) and TRBJ2-2; 12 bases match TRBD2. V lost 4 bases and J lost 5; bases outside the gene matches: 5. CDR3 length: 16 residues. Per germline, CDR1 LGHDT and CDR2 YNNKEL (reference sequence). The CDR3 DNA sequence: TGTGCCAGCAGCCGTCGACTAGCGGGAGTGACCGGGGAGCTGTTTTTT. Its protein is CASSRRLAGVTGELFF.

The chain has TRBV9 and TRBJ2-7; possibly TRBD1 for D (6 bases). In germline, CDR1 is SGDLS, CDR2 YYNGEE. Between the trimmed V and J ends, which lost 4 bases and 0 bases, there was a span of 8 bases. The length of the CDR3 is 13 residues. For the CDR3, the DNA is TGTGCCAGCAGCTCAGGGGCCTCCTACGAGCAGTACTTC. Protein sequence: CASSSGASYEQYF.

Only one count was recorded for this clone. This chain connects TRBV10-3 to TRBJ2-2; TRBD1 matches at 7 bases. The V and J ends lost 8 bases and 4 bases, in that order; junction bases with no gene match: 1. Looked up from germline, CDR1 is ENHRY and CDR2 is SYGVKD. This CDR3 has 12 amino acids. The CDR3 loop is CAIAGGTGELFF. The CDR3, as DNA: TGTGCCATCGCAGGGGGCACCGGGGAGCTGTTTTTT.

This clone was detected once. The gene calls are TRBV28 and TRBJ1-2; D might be TRBD1 (5 bases). The V end was cut by 3 bases, the J end by 5 bases, with 19 bases between. Germline CDR1 is MDHEN and CDR2 is SYDVKM. The CDR3 extends over 16 amino acids. Here the CDR3 reads CASSFRGAGRRYGYTF. As DNA, the CDR3 is TGTGCCAGCAGTTTCCGCGGGGCAGGCCGCAGATATGGCTACACCTTC.

The V gene is TRBV18, the J gene TRBJ2-7, with 10 bases identical to TRBD1. Per germline, CDR1 KGHSH and CDR2 LQKENI. Unmatched junction bases numbered 11, after V lost 1 base and J lost 2 bases. The CDR3 loop spans 18 amino acids. The CDR3 loop reads CASSPLGTGTGDTYEQYF. CDR3 DNA: TGTGCCAGCTCACCACTGGGGACGGGGACAGGGGACACCTACGAGCAGTACTTC.

The V gene is TRBV10-3, the J gene TRBJ2-2, with 10 bases fitting TRBD2. The CDR3 runs 15 residues. Per germline, CDR1 ENHRY and CDR2 SYGVKD. V shed 4 bases, J shed 5 bases, and the junction held 4 bases outside the gene matches. The CDR3 nucleotides read TGTGCCATCAGTGGGCTAGCGGGAGTTACCGGGGAGCTGTTTTTT. Amino acid sequence: CAISGLAGVTGELFF.

The genes are TRBV11-2 and TRBJ2-7, with TRBD2 matching over 14 bases. Germline-derived CDR1 and CDR2 are SGHAT and FQNNGV. The CDR3 spans 16 residues. V shed 6 bases and J 3 bases; nucleotides not matched to a gene: 7. CDR3 sequence (DNA): TGTGCCAGCAGAAAAGTGGGGACTAGCGGGAGCTACGAGCAGTACTTC. Protein product: CASRKVGTSGSYEQYF.

The table lists this clone with a count of one. The chain combines TRBV19 with TRBJ1-4; D is perhaps TRBD1 (5 bases). The V gene lost 5 bases and the J gene lost 8 bases, with 15 bases spanning the gap. Per the germline V gene, CDR1 is LNHDA and CDR2 is SQIVND (reference sequence). The CDR3 spans 14 residues. The CDR3 nucleotides read TGTGCCAGTAGTTCCCTGAGGACACGGGAAAAACTGTTTTTT. This gives the protein CASSSLRTREKLFF.

The sample holds one count of this clone. V gene TRBV28 combines with J gene TRBJ2-3; a possible D gene is TRBD2 (7 bases). The length of the CDR3 is 14 residues. The germline V and J ends were trimmed by 8 bases and 1 base, with 13 bases remaining between them. The V gene's germline CDR1 is MDHEN and CDR2 SYDVKM. The DNA for the CDR3 is TGTGCCAGCCACGGGGGGCTCGGCACAGATACGCAGTATTTT. Its translation is CASHGGLGTDTQYF.

This clone was recorded only once. The chain couples TRBV6-2 or TRBV6-3 to TRBJ1-2, with TRBD1 as a possible D gene (6 bases). Germline values: CDR1 MNHEY, CDR2 SVGEGT. V dropped 0 bases and J dropped 6 bases, with 17 bases sitting between them. CDR3 length equals 16 residues. The CDR3 bases are TGTGCCAGCAGTTACTCGATGTCGCACAGGGCGGATGGCTACACCTTC. Translating it yields CASSYSMSHRADGYTF.

The chain links TRBV2 to TRBJ2-1; perhaps TRBD2 as D (6 bases). V was pared by 11 bases and J by 9 bases, with 20 bases between. This CDR3 region has 13 residues. Germline CDR1 reads SNHLY; CDR2 reads FYNNEI. The CDR3 is CAGGAGPRGEQFF. DNA for the CDR3: TGTGCCGGAGGGGCTGGGCCGAGGGGTGAGCAGTTCTTC.

The genes are TRBV28 and TRBJ2-1; TRBD1 aligns across 12 bases. This CDR3 has 15 residues. The germline V gene has CDR1 MDHEN and CDR2 SYDVKM. J lost 9 bases, V lost 3 bases, and 6 bases had no gene match. In DNA, the CDR3 is TGTGCCAGCAGTTTCCGGGACAGGGGGCATGGTGAGCAGTTCTTC. It specifies CASSFRDRGHGEQFF.

This rearrangement joins TRBV7-2 to TRBJ1-1, with D hard to call. V was pared by 5 bases and J by 8 bases, with 9 bases between. Germline lookup yields CDR1 SGHTA and CDR2 FQGNSA. The CDR3 totals 11 residues. CDR3 sequence (DNA): TGTGCCAGCAGCCCCGCCGAGGAAGCTTTCTTT. It translates to CASSPAEEAFF.

The rearrangement uses TRBV6-4 and TRBJ2-1, with 10 bases that match TRBD2. V dropped 4 bases and J dropped 4; count of bases not matched to a gene: 7. The germline CDR1 and CDR2 sequences are MRHNA and SNTAGT. The CDR3 extends over 16 amino acids. The CDR3 nucleotides are TGTGCCAGCAGTGGCGGTGAACTAGCGGGGTACAATGAGCAGTTCTTC. This sequence encodes CASSGGELAGYNEQFF.

In this sample, this clone turned up once. This chain joins TRBV18 and TRBJ1-5, with 7 bases matching TRBD1. V shed 6 bases, J shed 5 bases, and the junction held 10 bases outside the gene matches. This CDR3 has 15 amino acids. Germline V CDR1 and CDR2: KGHSH, LQKENI. CDR3 in DNA: TGTGCCAGCTCGCTGGACAGGACGGCGGATCAGCCCCAGCATTTT. Its protein is CASSLDRTADQPQHF.

The CDR3 loop reads CSVRRDRGHNEQFF. CDR3 nucleotide sequence: TGCAGCGTGAGGCGGGACAGGGGTCACAATGAGCAGTTCTTC. The rearrangement uses TRBV29-1 and TRBJ2-1, with 10 bases lining up with TRBD1. The CDR3 is 14 residues long. Losses at the gene ends were 6 bases for V and 5 bases for J; bases not matched to a gene: 7. The germline CDR1 and CDR2 sequences are SQVTM and ANQGSEA.

This clone appeared a single time. This chain uses TRBV13 with TRBJ2-1, with 8 positions matching TRBD1. The CDR3 extends over 15 amino acids. Germline V gives CDR1 PRHDT, CDR2 FYEKMQ (reference sequence). The V and J ends lost 3 bases and 3 bases, in that order; junction bases with no gene match: 4. As DNA, the CDR3 is TGTGCCAGCAGCTTGACAGGGGCGAACTACAATGAGCAGTTCTTC. This sequence encodes CASSLTGANYNEQFF.

The gene calls are TRBV6-5 and TRBJ1-2, with D perhaps TRBD1 (5 bases). The V gene's germline CDR1 is MNHEY and CDR2 SVGAGI. This CDR3 comprises 15 residues. The V and J ends lost 7 bases and 4 bases respectively, with 19 bases between them. The CDR3 loop is CASTPGLTGGYGYTF. The CDR3 region has the DNA TGTGCCAGCACACCGGGCCTAACCGGGGGCTATGGCTACACCTTC.

This sequence joins TRBV6-6 and TRBJ2-7; TRBD2 matches 11 bases. V was pared by 6 bases and J by 7 bases, with 14 bases of the junction left unmatched. Germline V lookup: CDR1 MNHNY, CDR2 SVGAGI (reference sequence). This CDR3 spans 16 amino acids. CDR3 coding DNA: TGTGCCAGCAGCCTCGACCCTAGCGGGGGGCTGTGGGAGCAGTACTTC. Protein product: CASSLDPSGGLWEQYF.

This clone was counted only a few times. J is TRBJ1-2 and V is TRBV29-1; tentative D call: TRBD1 (5 bases). The CDR3 runs to 16 residues. The V gene's germline CDR1 is SQVTM and CDR2 ANQGSEA. Trimming shortened V by 4 bases and J by 0 bases, and 18 bases separated the two germline ends. The CDR3 spells CSVGPRRGYTNYGYTF. In DNA, the CDR3 is TGCAGCGTTGGGCCCCGAAGGGGCTATACTAACTATGGCTACACCTTC.

The genes are TRBV2 and TRBJ2-5, with TRBD1 matching 7 bases. This CDR3 comprises 12 residues. CDR1 SNHLY and CDR2 FYNNEI come from the germline V gene. The J segment lost 5 bases and the V segment lost 6 bases, leaving 3 bases of the junction unmatched. The CDR3 DNA sequence: TGTGCCAGCAGACAGGGGTCCGAGACCCAGTACTTC. Protein product: CASRQGSETQYF.

V usage is TRBV27 and J usage is TRBJ2-2; tentative D call: TRBD2 (6 bases). Germline values: CDR1 MNHEY, CDR2 SMNVEV (reference sequence). Trimming cost V 6 bases and J 4 bases, with 15 bases left between them. The CDR3 is 15 residues long. CDR3 sequence: CASRVGGRGTGELFF. CDR3 nucleotide sequence: TGTGCCAGCAGAGTGGGGGGAAGGGGCACCGGGGAGCTGTTTTTT.

The chain joins TRBV6-5 to TRBJ1-2, with D perhaps TRBD1 (6 bases). Germline assignment: CDR1 MNHEY and CDR2 SVGAGI. This CDR3 is 13 amino acids long. Trimming pared 6 bases from V and 7 bases from J, leaving 15 bases between. The CDR3 DNA reads as TGTGCCAGCAGAAAAACAGGGTTATTTGGCTACACCTTC. As protein: CASRKTGLFGYTF.

In the case of this clone: An end of the junction does not agree with germline; a read error may underlie this. The rearrangement uses TRBV11-2 and TRBJ2-7; TRBD2 might be the D (6 bases). Germline lookup yields CDR1 SGHAT and CDR2 FQNNGV. This CDR3 region has 12 residues. The CDR3 spells CASSPFGGEQYF. Here the CDR3 DNA reads TGTGCCAGCAGCCCCTTCGGCGGGGAGCAATACTTC. The variable domain in full, completed from reference TRBV11-2 and TRBJ2-7, reads EAGVAQSPRYKIIEKRQSVAFWCNPISGHATLYWYQQILGQGPKLLIQFQNNGVVDDSQLPKDRFSAERLKGVDSTLKIQPAKLEDSAVYLCASSPFGGEQYFGPGTRLTVT.